This TCR beta chain was identified during a study of tumor-infiltrating lymphocytes in localized non-small cell lung cancer. V lost 5 bases and J 4 bases, leaving 15 bases between the germline ends. The CDR3 consists of 16 residues. Germline V CDR1 and CDR2: LNHDA, SQIVND (reference sequence). The data were produced by immunoSEQ multiplex PCR, yet TCRdb's version contains in-frame clones alone and is incomplete. The data show around 5,500 clones, around 81% seen once. This sequence was found in a human donor with non-small cell lung cancer. Sequenced: lung tumor tissue. The gene calls are TRBV19 and TRBJ2-6; D remains unclear. This CDR3 is CASSPTTVSGANVLTF. Written as DNA, the CDR3 is TGTGCCAGTAGTCCCACCACCGTTAGCGGGGCCAACGTCCTGACTTTC.